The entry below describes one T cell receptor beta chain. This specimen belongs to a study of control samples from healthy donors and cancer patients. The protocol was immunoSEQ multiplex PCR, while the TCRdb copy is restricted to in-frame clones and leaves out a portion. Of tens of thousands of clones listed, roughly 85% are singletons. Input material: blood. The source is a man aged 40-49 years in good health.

CDR3 protein: CASSESSNEAFF. Written as DNA, the CDR3 is TGCGCCAGCAGTGAGTCAAGTAATGAAGCTTTCTTT. The rearrangement joins TRBV10-1 to TRBJ1-1, with unresolved D. From germline, CDR1 is WNHNN and CDR2 SYGVQD (reference sequence). V lost 0 bases to trimming and J lost 7 bases, with 6 bases between them. The CDR3 contains 12 residues.